The 14 T cell receptor beta chains below were found in one sample sequenced in a study of T cell responses to AZD1222 COVID-19 vaccine. The table came from immunoSEQ multiplex PCR; TCRdb's copy has only in-frame clones and leaves some out. The repertoire holds over 120,000 clones, with 80% to 95% as singletons. Material: peripheral blood, obtained on day 0 of AZD1222 vaccination. The receptor set was obtained from an adult in good health.

The CDR3 bases are TGTGCCAGCAGCTTAGATCGGCAGGGGAGAGGAGGGGCCAACGTCCTGACTTTC. This codes for CASSLDRQGRGGANVLTF. The gene calls are TRBV7-6 and TRBJ2-6; D possibly corresponds to TRBD1 (6 bases). Germline CDR1 is SGHVS and CDR2 is FNYEAQ. The CDR3 has 18 amino acids. Trimming removed 1 base from V and 4 bases from J, with 17 bases in between.

V and J are TRBV5-6 and TRBJ2-1; D is unclear. V was trimmed by 4 bases and J by 8 bases, leaving 10 bases between them. The CDR3 sequence is 12 residues long. The germline V gene encodes CDR1 SGHDT and CDR2 YYEEEE. CDR3 sequence (DNA): TGTGCCAGCAGCCCCTGGGGATATGAGCAGTTCTTC. It encodes CASSPWGYEQFF. The whole variable domain, remainder taken from reference TRBV5-6 and TRBJ2-1, is DAGVTQSPTHLIKTRGQQVTLRCSPKSGHDTVSWYQQALGQGPQFIFQYYEEEERQRGNFPDRFSGHQFPNYSSELNVNALLLGDSALYLCASSPWGYEQFFGPGTRLTVL.

This chain uses TRBV6-6 with TRBJ2-7; D remains unclear. V lost 10 bases, J lost 3 bases, and 19 bases lay in between. CDR3 length equals 14 residues. CDR1 MNHNY and CDR2 SVGAGI come from the germline V gene (reference sequence). CDR3 sequence reads: CANSPPRSSYEQYF. The CDR3 DNA reads as TGTGCCAACTCGCCTCCCCGCTCCAGCTACGAGCAGTACTTC.

This clone has just one count. The CDR3 loop is CASSLGTPLRGDYEQYF. The CDR3, as DNA: TGTGCCAGCAGCTTGGGGACTCCCCTCAGGGGGGACTACGAGCAGTACTTC. V gene TRBV5-4 combines with J gene TRBJ2-7; D possibly corresponds to TRBD1 (7 bases). The V gene's germline CDR1 is SGHNT and CDR2 YYREEE (reference sequence). The CDR3 has 17 residues. Trimming took 0 bases from V and 3 from J, leaving 19 bases between them.

This clone was counted a single time. The V and J genes are TRBV29-1 and TRBJ1-1; D may be TRBD1 (6 bases). V was clipped by 6 bases and J by 2 bases, with 10 bases between them. The CDR3 is made up of 12 amino acids. Germline lookup yields CDR1 SQVTM and CDR2 ANQGSEA. CDR3 bases: TGCAGCGTGGGGGGGCTTAACACTGAAGCTTTCTTT. Protein product: CSVGGLNTEAFF.

The chain couples TRBV2 to TRBJ1-2; no clear D gene. CDR1 is SNHLY, CDR2 FYNNEI, per germline. V shed 3 bases and J shed 5 bases, with 10 bases lying between them. This CDR3 contains 13 residues. As DNA, the CDR3 is TGTGCCAGCAGTGAGGCCAGCGATTATGGCTACACCTTC. Amino acid sequence: CASSEASDYGYTF.

This clone was recorded only once. The chain recombines TRBV7-9 with TRBJ1-2, with TRBD1 matching over 7 bases. CDR3 length equals 14 residues. V dropped 2 bases and J dropped 6; count of bases not matched to a gene: 6. The germline gives CDR1 SEHNR, CDR2 FQNEAQ (reference sequence). The CDR3 nucleotides are TGTGCCAGCAGCTTAAGTGGAGGGGGCCATGGCTACACCTTC. Its translation: CASSLSGGGHGYTF. Filled out from reference TRBV7-9 and TRBJ1-2, the complete variable domain reads DTGVSQNPRHKITKRGQNVTFRCDPISEHNRLYWYRQTLGQGPEFLTYFQNEAQLEKSRLLSDRFSAERPKGSFSTLEIQRTEQGDSAMYLCASSLSGGGHGYTFGSGTRLTVV.

This chain links TRBV18 with TRBJ2-3; 7 positions agree with TRBD2. CDR3 size: 15 residues. V shed 3 bases and J 2 bases; nucleotides not matched to a gene: 5. CDR1 KGHSH and CDR2 LQKENI come from the germline V gene. DNA for the CDR3: TGTGCCAGCTCACCTGGACTAGGGAACACAGATACGCAGTATTTT. Translating gives CASSPGLGNTDTQYF.

The V gene is TRBV18, the J gene TRBJ1-1; TRBD1 matches 8 bases. The CDR3 covers 13 residues. Losses at the gene ends were 5 bases for V and 6 bases for J; bases not matched to a gene: 5. Germline CDR1 and CDR2: KGHSH and LQKENI. The CDR3 DNA reads as TGTGCCAGCTCATCGACAGGGGACGCTGAAGCTTTCTTT. It specifies CASSSTGDAEAFF. Full variable domain (missing parts from reference TRBV18 and TRBJ1-1): NAGVMQNPRHLVRRRGQEARLRCSPMKGHSHVYWYRQLPEEGLKFMVYLQKENIIDESGMPKERFSAEFPKEGPSILRIQQVVRGDSAAYFCASSSTGDAEAFFGQGTRLTVV.

The chain has TRBV9 and TRBJ2-2, with TRBD2 identical over 10 bases. Trimming removed 5 bases from V and 0 bases from J; junction bases left unmatched: 7. Germline V CDR1 and CDR2: SGDLS, YYNGEE. The CDR3 is 17 amino acids. In nucleotides, the CDR3 is TGTGCCAGCAGGGCCCGGACTAGCGGATCGAACACCGGGGAGCTGTTTTTT. Protein sequence: CASRARTSGSNTGELFF.

The CDR3 protein is CASNAQGARTQYF. The CDR3 DNA is TGTGCCAGTAATGCACAGGGGGCACGGACGCAGTATTTT. V and J are TRBV19 and TRBJ2-3; TRBD1 matches at 9 bases. CDR1 and CDR2 from the germline V gene are LNHDA and SQIVND (reference sequence). The junction had 8 bases not matched to a gene; V was cut back by 7 bases and J by 9 bases. The CDR3 runs to 13 residues.

This clone was picked up one time. The V and J genes are TRBV6-6 and TRBJ1-2; 10 positions match TRBD1. Losses at the gene ends were 4 bases for V and 8 bases for J; bases not matched to a gene: 7. Per germline, CDR1 MNHNY and CDR2 SVGAGI (reference sequence). The CDR3 is 14 residues long. The chain's CDR3 is CASSSPGTGEGYTF. CDR3 coding DNA: TGTGCCAGCAGTTCCCCGGGGACAGGGGAAGGCTACACCTTC.

J is TRBJ2-3 and V is TRBV7-2; tentative D call: TRBD1 (5 bases). The CDR3 is made up of 15 amino acids. The V and J ends lost 1 base and 4 bases respectively, with 12 bases between them. In germline, CDR1 is SGHTA, CDR2 FQGNSA. The CDR3 region is CASSLDLWGPDTQYF. CDR3 sequence (DNA): TGTGCCAGCAGCTTAGACCTTTGGGGCCCAGATACGCAGTATTTT.

V usage is TRBV7-9 and J usage is TRBJ2-2; 7 positions agree with TRBD1. Trimming cost V 3 bases and J 4 bases; bases outside gene matches: 5. The CDR3 is made up of 15 amino acids. CDR1 SEHNR and CDR2 FQNEAQ come from the germline V gene (reference sequence). The CDR3 protein is CASSLRQGSTGELFF. CDR3 bases: TGTGCCAGCAGCTTGAGACAGGGTTCCACCGGGGAGCTGTTTTTT. Using reference TRBV7-9 and TRBJ2-2 for the parts outside the CDR3, the full variable domain is DTGVSQNPRHKITKRGQNVTFRCDPISEHNRLYWYRQTLGQGPEFLTYFQNEAQLEKSRLLSDRFSAERPKGSFSTLEIQRTEQGDSAMYLCASSLRQGSTGELFFGEGSRLTVL.